These 31 T cell receptor beta chains originate from one sample sequenced in a study of read filtering for tumor transcriptome and immune sequencing. Molecular barcoded adaptors covering alpha/delta and beta/gamma chains were used on roughly 370 ng RNA. TCRdb redid the calling of the reads with MiXCR, one entry per CDR3 protein. The table lists 35,000 to 50,000 distinct CDR3 sequences, roughly 12% of them singletons, with more than 30% in the top ten. Material for sequencing was a population of CD138-negative cells sorted from bone marrow. Source of these receptors: a donor at least 40 years old with multiple myeloma.

This clonotype came up many times. CDR3 region: CAISENSLASQETQYF. CDR3 coding DNA: TGTGCCATCAGTGAGAACTCACTAGCGTCGCAAGAGACCCAGTACTTC. V usage is TRBV10-3 and J usage is TRBJ2-5; TRBD2 agrees at 7 bases. This CDR3 contains 16 residues. J lost 2 bases, V lost 2 bases, and 8 bases had no gene match. Germline CDR1 is ENHRY and CDR2 is SYGVKD.

This clonotype was detected ten times or more. The CDR3 region has the DNA TGTGCCAGCAGCTCGTCGGGGGATTCGGCGCAGTATTTT. Translation: CASSSSGDSAQYF. V is TRBV7-3 and J is TRBJ2-3; D might be TRBD2 (6 bases). CDR1 SGHTA and CDR2 FQGTGA come from the germline V gene. V was trimmed by 4 bases and J by 10 bases, leaving 15 bases between them. The CDR3 extends over 13 amino acids.

CDR3 region: CASSSENTDTQYF. CDR3 sequence (DNA): TGTGCCAGCAGCTCCGAGAACACAGATACGCAGTATTTT. The V gene is TRBV7-9, the J gene TRBJ2-3; D is unclear. Trimming pared 4 bases from V and 2 bases from J, leaving 7 bases between. The germline V gene encodes CDR1 SEHNR and CDR2 FQNEAQ (reference sequence). The CDR3 has 13 residues.

This clonotype was observed at least ten times. V and J are TRBV6-6 and TRBJ2-1; no definite D call. Per germline, CDR1 MNHNY and CDR2 SVGAGI (reference sequence). The CDR3 contains 13 residues. Trimming removed 4 bases from V and 12 bases from J, with 16 bases in between. The CDR3 spells CASSLTDSIGQFF. The DNA for the CDR3 is TGTGCCAGCAGTTTAACCGACTCAATCGGGCAGTTCTTC.

There are many counts of this clonotype. The chain joins TRBV28 to TRBJ1-1; no clear D. Germline loops: CDR1 MDHEN, CDR2 SYDVKM. CDR3 length equals 12 residues. V lost 6 bases, J lost 9 bases, and 14 bases lay in between. CDR3 sequence (DNA): TGTGCCAGCAGACGAGATGACCAACAAGCTTTCTTT. Translating it yields CASRRDDQQAFF.

This clonotype was counted many times. V is TRBV28 and J is TRBJ2-1, with 7 positions matching TRBD1. CDR1 MDHEN and CDR2 SYDVKM come from the germline V gene. J gave up 9 bases and V 6 bases, and 11 bases lay outside the gene matches. This CDR3 is built from 14 residues. CDR3: CASSENRGLFEQFF. The CDR3 DNA sequence: TGTGCCAGCAGCGAAAACAGGGGCCTGTTTGAGCAGTTCTTC.

This clonotype was detected ten times or more. V usage is TRBV7-9 and J usage is TRBJ2-5; 11 bases fit TRBD2. Germline V gene sequence: CDR1 SEHNR, CDR2 FQNEAQ (reference sequence). The CDR3 runs to 14 residues. V was pared by 3 bases and J by 8 bases, with 5 bases of the junction left unmatched. CDR3 amino acids: CASSFTSGGRTQYF. CDR3 coding DNA: TGTGCCAGCAGCTTCACTAGCGGGGGTCGAACCCAGTACTTC.

This clonotype turned up a few times. The chain employs TRBV5-1 and TRBJ2-5, with D perhaps being TRBD1 or TRBD2 (5 bases each). Germline assignment: CDR1 SGHRS and CDR2 YFSETQ. The CDR3 length is 15 residues. V was shortened by 6 bases and J by 1 base, with 16 bases between the two germline ends. In DNA, the CDR3 is TGCGCCAGCAAACCTGAGGGACGGCCCCAAGAGACCCAGTACTTC. It codes for CASKPEGRPQETQYF.

This clonotype has at least ten counts. The gene calls are TRBV5-1 and TRBJ2-7; maybe TRBD1 (5 bases). The CDR3 extends over 14 amino acids. Germline V CDR1 and CDR2: SGHRS, YFSETQ. The ends were cut back, 1 base at V and 2 bases at J, with 10 bases in the middle. The CDR3 bases are TGCGCCAGCAGCTTGCAGGGAAGTACCTACGAGCAGTACTTC. Protein product: CASSLQGSTYEQYF.

This clonotype has ten or more counts. The chain carries TRBV7-8 and TRBJ2-2; TRBD1 aligns across 7 bases. Losses at the gene ends were 6 bases for V and 7 bases for J; bases not matched to a gene: 8. The germline gives CDR1 SGHVS, CDR2 FQNEAQ. The CDR3 consists of 14 residues. CDR3 coding DNA: TGTGCCAGCAGATCGACAGGGCGGAGCGGGGAGCTGTTTTTT. Residues: CASRSTGRSGELFF.

This clonotype appeared many times. The chain employs TRBV18 and TRBJ2-6; D uncertain. From germline, CDR1 is KGHSH and CDR2 LQKENI. Trimming removed 4 bases at V and 0 bases at J, with 4 bases between. The CDR3 consists of 14 residues. For the CDR3, the DNA is TGTGCCAGCTCACTTGACTCTGGGGCCAACGTCCTGACTTTC. Its translation: CASSLDSGANVLTF.

This clonotype occurred many times. The genes are TRBV5-1 and TRBJ2-3; D unclear. This CDR3 is 11 amino acids long. Germline V gives CDR1 SGHRS, CDR2 YFSETQ. The ends were cut back, 2 bases at V and 10 bases at J, with 8 bases in the middle. The CDR3 DNA reads TGCGCCAGCAGCTTAAGCCAGGCGCAGTATTTT. Its translation: CASSLSQAQYF.

This clonotype came up many times. The chain couples TRBV27 to TRBJ1-1; 9 bases match TRBD1. Losses at the gene ends were 6 bases for V and 1 base for J; bases not matched to a gene: 6. This CDR3 region has 15 residues. CDR1 and CDR2 (germline): MNHEY, SMNVEV (reference sequence). The CDR3 DNA follows: TGTGCCAGCAGAGATGTACAGGGGGCGAACACTGAAGCTTTCTTT. This translates into CASRDVQGANTEAFF.

This clonotype was observed many times. The J gene is TRBJ2-2, the V gene TRBV20-1; D gene ambiguous. Trimming took off 1 base at V and 4 bases at J, with 10 bases between the two ends. The V gene's germline CDR1 is DFQATT and CDR2 SNEGSKA (reference sequence). The CDR3 is 14 amino acids. CDR3 in amino acids: CSARGAGGTGELFF. For the CDR3, the DNA is TGCAGTGCTAGAGGGGCAGGCGGCACCGGGGAGCTGTTTTTT.

The J gene is TRBJ2-7, the V gene TRBV6-1; D gene ambiguous. Looked up from germline, CDR1 is MNHNS and CDR2 is SASEGT. The CDR3 consists of 12 residues. V lost 8 bases to trimming and J lost 8 bases, with 16 bases between them. The CDR3: CASDPGRYKQYF. CDR3 coding DNA: TGTGCCAGCGACCCCGGAAGGTACAAGCAGTACTTC.

This clonotype occurred many times. The genes are TRBV28 and TRBJ2-1, with 13 bases that match TRBD2. Germline V gene lookup returns CDR1 MDHEN and CDR2 SYDVKM. The CDR3 extends over 14 amino acids. Unmatched junction bases numbered 3, after V lost 3 bases and J lost 10 bases. CDR3 sequence: CASSLGLAGKEQFF. Here the CDR3 DNA reads TGTGCCAGCAGTTTGGGACTAGCGGGGAAAGAGCAGTTCTTC.

This clonotype was picked up many times. This chain connects TRBV7-2 to TRBJ2-1, with TRBD2 matching 8 bases. With 3 bases clipped from V and 9 bases from J, the junction kept 7 bases outside the gene matches. The CDR3 spans 14 residues. Germline V gene data show CDR1 as SGHTA and CDR2 as FQGNSA. Here the CDR3 reads CASSFAGTRSEQFF. The CDR3 DNA reads TGTGCCAGCAGCTTCGCCGGGACTAGGAGTGAGCAGTTCTTC.

This clonotype was seen at least ten times. The rearrangement links TRBV20-1 to TRBJ2-1; 8 bases are shared with TRBD2. The germline V gene encodes CDR1 DFQATT and CDR2 SNEGSKA (reference sequence). The CDR3 loop spans 14 amino acids. The CDR3 spells CSHPGGGSYNEQFF. The CDR3 bases are TGCAGCCATCCGGGGGGGGGCTCCTACAATGAGCAGTTCTTC.

J is TRBJ2-3 and V is TRBV28; 10 positions agree with TRBD2. The CDR3 spans 16 residues. The germline V gene encodes CDR1 MDHEN and CDR2 SYDVKM. The J segment lost 3 bases and the V segment lost 5 bases, leaving 8 bases of the junction unmatched. The CDR3 spells CASSGVERGGTDTQYF. The CDR3, as DNA: TGTGCCAGCAGTGGGGTCGAGCGGGGGGGAACAGATACGCAGTATTTT.

This clonotype came up many times. V is TRBV25-1 and J is TRBJ2-1, with D possibly called TRBD1 or TRBD2 (5 bases each). V was shortened by 4 bases and J by 14 bases, with 12 bases between the two germline ends. Per germline, CDR1 MGHDK and CDR2 SYGVNS. This CDR3 has 11 amino acids. The DNA for the CDR3 is TGTGCCAGCAGTGTAGGGGACCGTGAGTTCTTC. Translated: CASSVGDREFF.

The chain uses TRBV14 and TRBJ2-7; D uncertain. Trimming cost V 1 base and J 2 bases, with 6 bases left between them. The germline V gene encodes CDR1 SGHDN and CDR2 FVKESK. The CDR3 runs 13 residues. The CDR3 bases are TGTGCCAGCAGCCAAGGGGCAGCCTACGAGCAGTACTTC. Residues: CASSQGAAYEQYF.

Regarding this clonotype: A much more abundant neighbour one base away suggests this may be a read error. This CDR3 fails to terminate in the conserved phenylalanine or tryptophan, so it likely reflects a read error. J is TRBJ2-3 and V is TRBV6-1; no definite D call. CDR1 and CDR2 (germline): MNHNS, SASEGT. Trimming left V 9 bases short and J 1 base short, with 11 bases between. This CDR3 spans 13 amino acids. The CDR3 protein is CASYLVRTDTQYL. The CDR3 DNA is TGTGCCAGTTACTTGGTGCGCACAGATACGCAGTATCTT.

This clonotype was detected many times. The J gene is TRBJ2-7, the V gene TRBV6-5; TRBD1 agrees at 7 bases. Per germline, CDR1 MNHEY and CDR2 SVGAGI. This CDR3 has 14 residues. Trimming took 2 bases from V and 2 from J; bases not matched to a gene: 3. CDR3 residues: CASSYLGQTYEQYF. Written as DNA, the CDR3 is TGTGCCAGCAGTTACCTGGGACAGACCTACGAGCAGTACTTC.

This clonotype has a count of ten or more. This chain links TRBV28 with TRBJ2-1; perhaps TRBD2 as D (5 bases). Germline CDR1 and CDR2: MDHEN and SYDVKM. V shed 10 bases and J shed 7 bases, with 17 bases lying between them. The CDR3 runs 13 residues. CDR3 DNA: TGTGCCACCATTCAGACGGGGTTGAATGAGCAGTTCTTC. Amino acid sequence: CATIQTGLNEQFF.

This clonotype was recorded at least ten times. At one boundary the junction diverges from the germline segment, which might be a read error. V is TRBV7-7 and J is TRBJ2-3; TRBD2 might be the D (5 bases). The CDR3 is made up of 15 amino acids. Germline lookup yields CDR1 SSHAT and CDR2 FNYEAQ (reference sequence). The CDR3 sequence: CASSSGRTSTDTQYF. CDR3 nucleotide sequence: TGTGCTAGCAGTTCTGGACGGACTAGCACAGATACGCAGTATTTT.

The V and J genes are TRBV5-1 and TRBJ1-1; a possible D gene is TRBD1 (5 bases). This CDR3 comprises 13 residues. Germline V gene sequence: CDR1 SGHRS, CDR2 YFSETQ. Deletions cut 4 bases from V and 4 bases from J, with 11 bases between. The CDR3 DNA is TGCGCCAGCAGCCTCGGAGGGGTCACTGAAGCTTTCTTT. This gives the protein CASSLGGVTEAFF.

The V gene is TRBV20-1, the J gene TRBJ2-1; 11 nucleotides agree with TRBD2. This CDR3 comprises 14 residues. Germline V gene data show CDR1 as DFQATT and CDR2 as SNEGSKA (reference sequence). V shed 5 bases and J 3 bases; nucleotides not matched to a gene: 3. For the CDR3, the DNA is TGCAGTGCTGGCGGGACTAGCGGCTACAATGAGCAGTTCTTC. Translating gives CSAGGTSGYNEQFF.

Comments on this clonotype: A read error may explain this, as a much larger clone is one base away. This sequence joins TRBV7-9 and TRBJ2-3; maybe TRBD2 (6 bases). The germline CDR1 and CDR2 sequences are SEHNR and FQNEAQ (reference sequence). V was trimmed by 8 bases and J by 4 bases, leaving 22 bases between them. The CDR3 has 16 residues. The CDR3 sequence: CASCLGPPGEADTQYF. CDR3 nucleotides: TGTGCCAGCTGCCTGGGCCCGCCGGGGGAGGCAGATACGCAGTATTTT.

This clonotype was seen ten or more times. The gene calls are TRBV6-2 or TRBV6-3 and TRBJ2-5; the D is unclear. From germline, CDR1 is MNHEY and CDR2 SVGEGT. This CDR3 has 11 amino acids. Trimming removed 4 bases at V and 5 bases at J, with 5 bases between. CDR3: CASSLWETQYF. CDR3 nucleotides: TGTGCCAGCAGTTTATGGGAGACCCAGTACTTC.

Ten or more counts support this clonotype. The rearrangement uses TRBV6-5 and TRBJ1-6; unclear D gene. The CDR3 consists of 13 residues. Germline CDR1 and CDR2: MNHEY and SVGAGI. V was shortened by 0 bases and J by 10 bases, with 7 bases between the two germline ends. In DNA form, the CDR3 reads TGTGCCAGCAGTTACTCGAGAAAGTCACCCCTCCACTTT. Its protein product is CASSYSRKSPLHF.

The rearrangement joins TRBV11-2 to TRBJ2-1, with TRBD1 matching 9 bases. Germline assignment: CDR1 SGHAT and CDR2 FQNNGV. V gave up 1 base and J gave up 0 bases; unmatched junction bases: 4. The CDR3 is made up of 17 amino acids. CDR3 sequence (DNA): TGTGCCAGCAGCTTAGGGACAGGGGTGAGCTCCTACAATGAGCAGTTCTTC. It yields the protein CASSLGTGVSSYNEQFF.